This T cell receptor (beta chain) was captured in a study of PD-L1 blockade in urothelial cancer. Looking at the study overall: About nine tenths of the roughly 30 patients were men who had bladder-origin urothelial cancer. A median approximately 150,000 T cells were found in blood samples.

This table comes from immunoSEQ multiplex PCR, and its TCRdb copy is limited to in-frame clones, with some not included. This sample has about 72,000 clones, with around 86% found just once. V was cut by 3 bases and J by 6 bases, with 21 bases left in between. Germline loops: CDR1 GTSNPN, CDR2 SVGIG (reference sequence). The CDR3 extends over 16 amino acids. Time point described: pretreatment peripheral blood. This clone has a single count. V usage is TRBV30 and J usage is TRBJ1-5; D possibly corresponds to TRBD1 (6 bases). The clonotype was recovered from a man between 60 and 75 years old with urothelial cancer. Specimen: PBMCs, collected around atezolizumab (anti-PD-L1) treatment. DNA for the CDR3: TGTGCCTGGAGCACCCCCGGAGGGGGGGGTGCTCAGCCCCAGCATTTT. The encoded protein is CAWSTPGGGGAQPQHF.